The T cell receptor (beta chain) described here comes from a study of T-cell reconstitution after alpha-beta-depleted transplantation in children. Study results and caveats: The main origin of T-cell counts and diversity one year after transplant was newly produced T cells. After transplant, at about two months, alpha-beta T cells were reportedly derived from several hundred expanded graft clones.

The count of this clonotype is one. Its antigen is unidentified. Using unique molecular identifiers, the investigators prepared the TCRbeta library. TCRdb reprocessed the PCR reads via MiXCR and lists one record per CDR3 protein. The sample lists 500,000 to 600,000 distinct CDR3 sequences; over 20% were seen once. V shed 3 bases, J shed 7 bases, and the junction held 5 bases outside the gene matches. The CDR3 sequence is 14 residues long. CDR1 GTSNPN and CDR2 SVGIG come from the germline V gene (reference sequence). The receptor was derived from a boy less than two years old with Wiskott-Aldrich syndrome, due to receive a stem cell transplant. The chain carries TRBV30 and TRBJ1-6; 8 nucleotides agree with TRBD1. Sequences were derived from PBMCs, sampled before TCRalphabeta/CD19-depleted stem cell transplant. CDR3 amino acids: CAWRRQGSNSPLHF. DNA of the CDR3: TGTGCCTGGAGACGACAGGGGAGCAATTCACCCCTCCACTTT.